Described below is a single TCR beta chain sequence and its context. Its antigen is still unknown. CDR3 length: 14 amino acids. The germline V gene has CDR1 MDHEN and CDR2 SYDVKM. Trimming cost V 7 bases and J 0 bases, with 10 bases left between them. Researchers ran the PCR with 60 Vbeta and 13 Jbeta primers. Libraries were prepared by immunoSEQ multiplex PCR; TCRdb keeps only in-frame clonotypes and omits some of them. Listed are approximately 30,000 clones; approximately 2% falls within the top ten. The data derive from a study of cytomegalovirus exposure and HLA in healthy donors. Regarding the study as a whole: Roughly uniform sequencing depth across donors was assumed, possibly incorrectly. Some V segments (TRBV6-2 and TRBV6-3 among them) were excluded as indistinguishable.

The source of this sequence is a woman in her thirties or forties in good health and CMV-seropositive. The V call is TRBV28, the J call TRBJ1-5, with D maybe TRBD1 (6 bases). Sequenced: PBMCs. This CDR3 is CASKQGNSNQPQHF. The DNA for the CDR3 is TGTGCCAGCAAACAGGGAAATAGCAATCAGCCCCAGCATTTT.